The clone carrying this T cell receptor (beta chain) has just one count. How the authors handled the data: Reference gene primer amplification gave estimated nucleated cell counts. This table comes from immunoSEQ multiplex PCR, and its TCRdb copy is limited to in-frame clones, with some not included. That table supplies the V and J calls and clone size; D and trimming were determined from the DNA. This repertoire shows 400,000 to 450,000 clones, about nine tenths found once; its top ten account for approximately 1.5%. The germline V gene has CDR1 MNHNS and CDR2 SASEGT. The J segment lost 7 bases and the V segment lost 1 base, leaving 6 bases of the junction unmatched. The CDR3 totals 16 residues. These data are taken from a study of blood T cell repertoires in COVID-19. The wider study: Both acute and convalescent COVID-19 samples were obtained from the United States, Italy and Spain. Nucleic acid was either cDNA or gDNA, and it came from T cells, B-cell-depleted T cells, or PBMCs.

The sample consisted of peripheral blood. This clonotype was sampled from a woman in her twenties or thirties with active or convalescent COVID-19. The J gene is TRBJ1-4, the V gene TRBV6-1, with 10 nucleotides matching TRBD1. CDR3 nucleotide sequence: TGTGCCAGCAGTGAAGATTTGGGGACAGGGGTTGAAAAACTGTTTTTT. Translation gives CASSEDLGTGVEKLFF.